A single sample is the source of the 21 T cell receptor beta chains below, sequenced in a study of somatic mutations in cytotoxic T cells in rheumatoid arthritis. The data were produced by immunoSEQ multiplex PCR, yet TCRdb's version contains in-frame clones alone and is incomplete. Of 25,000 to 35,000 clones listed, around nine tenths are singletons. The specimen sequenced was CD8+ T cells sorted from blood. Receptors originate from an adult with rheumatoid arthritis.

The rearrangement joins TRBV9 to TRBJ2-7; D uncertain. The CDR3 loop spans 14 amino acids. Germline CDR1 SGDLS, CDR2 YYNGEE. Trimming took 4 bases from V and 3 from J, leaving 14 bases between them. This CDR3 reads CASSPGITDYEQYF. The CDR3 DNA reads as TGTGCCAGCAGCCCCGGAATCACGGACTACGAGCAGTACTTC. Supplemented by reference TRBV9 and TRBJ2-7, the full variable domain reads DSGVTQTPKHLITATGQRVTLRCSPRSGDLSVYWYQQSLDQGLQFLIQYYNGEERAKGNILERFSAQQFPDLHSELNLSSLELGDSALYFCASSPGITDYEQYFGPGTRLTVT.

The chain combines TRBV11-2 with TRBJ2-5; tentative D call: TRBD2 (6 bases). Deletions cut 0 bases from V and 5 bases from J, with 13 bases between. CDR3 length equals 15 residues. The germline gives CDR1 SGHAT, CDR2 FQNNGV. CDR3 in DNA: TGTGCCAGCAGCTTAGAACGGGGGTTTCAGGAGACCCAGTACTTC. It encodes CASSLERGFQETQYF.

The chain links TRBV25-1 to TRBJ2-2, with unresolved D. CDR3 length: 18 residues. CDR1 and CDR2 from the germline V gene are MGHDK and SYGVNS. Trimming removed 1 base at V and 0 bases at J, with 15 bases between. CDR3: CASSEFKDTHTNTGELFF. CDR3 in DNA: TGTGCCAGCAGTGAATTTAAAGACACCCATACGAACACCGGGGAGCTGTTTTTT.

The chain is built from TRBV7-8 and TRBJ2-5, with 13 bases aligning to TRBD2. Trimming took 3 bases from V and 2 from J; bases not matched to a gene: 3. This CDR3 is 16 amino acids long. Germline loops: CDR1 SGHVS, CDR2 FQNEAQ. CDR3 DNA sequence: TGTGCCAGCAGCTTGGGACTAGCGGGGCCTCAAGAGACCCAGTACTTC. Protein: CASSLGLAGPQETQYF.

J is TRBJ2-1 and V is TRBV29-1; the match to TRBD2 covers 14 bases. V lost 6 bases to trimming and J lost 6 bases; unmatched junction nucleotides: 7. The CDR3 extends over 15 amino acids. The V gene's germline CDR1 is SQVTM and CDR2 ANQGSEA. CDR3 sequence: CSVGLAGGLANEQFF. The CDR3 DNA reads as TGCAGCGTAGGACTAGCGGGAGGATTGGCCAATGAGCAGTTCTTC.

The V and J genes are TRBV14 and TRBJ2-1; D is possibly TRBD2 (6 bases). The germline V gene has CDR1 SGHDN and CDR2 FVKESK. Trimming removed 3 bases from V and 3 bases from J, with 9 bases in between. The CDR3 spans 14 residues. The CDR3 protein is CASSHTGVYNEQFF. DNA for the CDR3: TGTGCCAGCAGCCATACGGGAGTCTACAATGAGCAGTTCTTC.

The chain is built from TRBV7-8 and TRBJ1-1, with D unclear. From germline, CDR1 is SGHVS and CDR2 FQNEAQ. Trimming removed 5 bases from V and 4 bases from J, with 17 bases in between. The CDR3 totals 15 residues. In DNA form, the CDR3 reads TGTGCCAGCAGCGAAAATCCGGGTAGGGCCACTGAAGCTTTCTTT. Translating gives CASSENPGRATEAFF.

The V and J genes are TRBV18 and TRBJ2-7; D gene uncertain. In germline, CDR1 is KGHSH, CDR2 LQKENI. The CDR3 is 13 amino acids. V shed 4 bases and J shed 2 bases, with 9 bases lying between them. The DNA of the CDR3 is TGTGCCAGCTCACGGGCGGAAACCTACGAGCAGTACTTC. It yields the protein CASSRAETYEQYF.

The chain combines TRBV7-9 with TRBJ2-2; possible D gene TRBD2, 6 bases. CDR1 is SEHNR and CDR2 is FQNEAQ in the germline V gene (reference sequence). The CDR3 runs to 15 residues. V gave up 3 bases and J gave up 6 bases, with 14 bases separating them. This chain's CDR3 is CASSFKRERAGELFF. For the CDR3, the DNA is TGTGCCAGCAGCTTTAAACGGGAGCGGGCCGGGGAGCTGTTTTTT. The whole variable domain, filled in from reference TRBV7-9 and TRBJ2-2, reads DTGVSQNPRHKITKRGQNVTFRCDPISEHNRLYWYRQTLGQGPEFLTYFQNEAQLEKSRLLSDRFSAERPKGSFSTLEIQRTEQGDSAMYLCASSFKRERAGELFFGEGSRLTVL.

The gene calls are TRBV29-1 and TRBJ1-2; D perhaps matches TRBD1 (5 bases). The germline V and J ends were trimmed by 3 bases and 4 bases, with 12 bases remaining between them. Per germline, CDR1 SQVTM and CDR2 ANQGSEA. There are 13 residues in the CDR3. The CDR3 DNA is TGCAGCGTTGAGCGGCCCGGGGCCTATGGCTACACCTTC. It is translated as CSVERPGAYGYTF.

The J gene is TRBJ2-5, the V gene TRBV4-1; D not certain. Gene TRBJ2-7 matches the end of the DNA better, so the J call may be wrong. Germline-derived CDR1 and CDR2 are MGHRA and YSYEKL. The CDR3 contains 12 residues. This CDR3 is CASSSNGYEQYF. The CDR3 DNA reads as TGCGCCAGCAGCTCAAACGGCTACGAGCAGTACTTC.

V is TRBV5-1 and J is TRBJ2-7, with 14 bases aligning to TRBD2. CDR3 length: 16 amino acids. Germline trimming cut 0 bases from V and 3 bases from J; bases unmatched to any gene: 2. Per the germline V gene, CDR1 is SGHRS and CDR2 is YFSETQ. In DNA, the CDR3 is TGCGCCAGCAGCTTGGCCGGGACTAGCGGGGGCTACGAGCAGTACTTC. This translates into CASSLAGTSGGYEQYF. The variable domain in full, completed from reference TRBV5-1 and TRBJ2-7, reads KAGVTQTPRYLIKTRGQQVTLSCSPISGHRSVSWYQQTPGQGLQFLFEYFSETQRNKGNFPGRFSGRQFSNSRSEMNVSTLELGDSALYLCASSLAGTSGGYEQYFGPGTRLTVT.

The rearrangement uses TRBV19 and TRBJ2-7; TRBD2 matches at 10 bases. The germline gives CDR1 LNHDA, CDR2 SQIVND (reference sequence). This CDR3 region has 15 residues. Losses at the gene ends were 1 base for V and 0 bases for J; bases not matched to a gene: 0. The CDR3 here is CASSIGLAGSYEQYF. The CDR3 bases are TGTGCCAGTAGTATAGGACTAGCGGGCTCCTACGAGCAGTACTTC.

The chain has TRBV11-2 and TRBJ2-1, with 9 nucleotides matching TRBD1. J lost 1 base, V lost 1 base, and 2 bases had no gene match. CDR3 length: 16 residues. Germline values: CDR1 SGHAT, CDR2 FQNNGV. CDR3 nucleotide sequence: TGTGCCAGCAGCTTAGGACAGGGGGGGTCCTACAATGAGCAGTTCTTC. Amino acid sequence: CASSLGQGGSYNEQFF.

The chain joins TRBV27 to TRBJ2-7, with D tentatively TRBD1 (5 bases). The germline V gene has CDR1 MNHEY and CDR2 SMNVEV (reference sequence). The CDR3 length is 14 residues. V lost 2 bases to trimming and J lost 4 bases, with 12 bases between them. CDR3 residues: CASSLAGSGYEQYF. For the CDR3, the DNA is TGTGCCAGCAGTTTAGCAGGGTCCGGGTACGAGCAGTACTTC.

The chain combines TRBV11-2 with TRBJ2-7; no firm D call. This CDR3 contains 15 residues. The germline gives CDR1 SGHAT, CDR2 FQNNGV. The ends were cut back, 5 bases at V and 0 bases at J, with 14 bases in the middle. The CDR3 DNA is TGTGCCAGCAGCCCGGACGGCTATGTCTCCTACGAGCAGTACTTC. It codes for CASSPDGYVSYEQYF.

The chain carries TRBV5-8 and TRBJ1-2; D is possibly TRBD1 (6 bases). V dropped 4 bases and J dropped 1 base, with 20 bases sitting between them. The CDR3 extends over 17 amino acids. Germline CDR1 reads SGHTS; CDR2 reads YDEGEE. The CDR3 coding sequence is TGTGCCAGCAGCCTTGACAGGAAGACCGGCCTTAACTATGGCTACACCTTC. It is translated as CASSLDRKTGLNYGYTF.

This rearrangement joins TRBV7-9 to TRBJ2-5; weak D call: TRBD1 (6 bases). The germline V gene encodes CDR1 SEHNR and CDR2 FQNEAQ (reference sequence). V lost 4 bases and J lost 1, with 7 bases in between. The CDR3 runs 13 residues. The DNA for the CDR3 is TGTGCCAGCAGCTCGGACAGCCAAGAGACCCAGTACTTC. Its protein is CASSSDSQETQYF.

The chain uses TRBV5-1 and TRBJ2-7, with 8 bases lining up with TRBD1. The germline V gene encodes CDR1 SGHRS and CDR2 YFSETQ. The CDR3 extends over 16 amino acids. With 0 bases clipped from V and 0 bases from J, the junction kept 5 bases outside the gene matches. DNA for the CDR3: TGCGCCAGCAGCTTGGAACAGGGGGTGAGCTCCTACGAGCAGTACTTC. It specifies CASSLEQGVSSYEQYF.

The chain links TRBV9 to TRBJ2-1; the D is unclear. CDR1 and CDR2 from the germline V gene are SGDLS and YYNGEE. The V gene lost 4 bases and the J gene lost 6 bases, with 17 bases spanning the gap. The CDR3 totals 15 residues. In DNA, the CDR3 is TGTGCCAGCAGCACATTTGGAAGCCTTGGCAATGAGCAGTTCTTC. It yields the protein CASSTFGSLGNEQFF.

V gene TRBV27 combines with J gene TRBJ2-5, with D possibly being TRBD1 (5 bases). CDR1 and CDR2 from the germline V gene are MNHEY and SMNVEV (reference sequence). V was trimmed by 4 bases and J by 7 bases, leaving 16 bases between them. The CDR3 has 14 residues. CDR3 coding DNA: TGTGCCAGCAGTTCACGACAGCGTGAGTGGACCCAGTACTTC. It is translated as CASSSRQREWTQYF.